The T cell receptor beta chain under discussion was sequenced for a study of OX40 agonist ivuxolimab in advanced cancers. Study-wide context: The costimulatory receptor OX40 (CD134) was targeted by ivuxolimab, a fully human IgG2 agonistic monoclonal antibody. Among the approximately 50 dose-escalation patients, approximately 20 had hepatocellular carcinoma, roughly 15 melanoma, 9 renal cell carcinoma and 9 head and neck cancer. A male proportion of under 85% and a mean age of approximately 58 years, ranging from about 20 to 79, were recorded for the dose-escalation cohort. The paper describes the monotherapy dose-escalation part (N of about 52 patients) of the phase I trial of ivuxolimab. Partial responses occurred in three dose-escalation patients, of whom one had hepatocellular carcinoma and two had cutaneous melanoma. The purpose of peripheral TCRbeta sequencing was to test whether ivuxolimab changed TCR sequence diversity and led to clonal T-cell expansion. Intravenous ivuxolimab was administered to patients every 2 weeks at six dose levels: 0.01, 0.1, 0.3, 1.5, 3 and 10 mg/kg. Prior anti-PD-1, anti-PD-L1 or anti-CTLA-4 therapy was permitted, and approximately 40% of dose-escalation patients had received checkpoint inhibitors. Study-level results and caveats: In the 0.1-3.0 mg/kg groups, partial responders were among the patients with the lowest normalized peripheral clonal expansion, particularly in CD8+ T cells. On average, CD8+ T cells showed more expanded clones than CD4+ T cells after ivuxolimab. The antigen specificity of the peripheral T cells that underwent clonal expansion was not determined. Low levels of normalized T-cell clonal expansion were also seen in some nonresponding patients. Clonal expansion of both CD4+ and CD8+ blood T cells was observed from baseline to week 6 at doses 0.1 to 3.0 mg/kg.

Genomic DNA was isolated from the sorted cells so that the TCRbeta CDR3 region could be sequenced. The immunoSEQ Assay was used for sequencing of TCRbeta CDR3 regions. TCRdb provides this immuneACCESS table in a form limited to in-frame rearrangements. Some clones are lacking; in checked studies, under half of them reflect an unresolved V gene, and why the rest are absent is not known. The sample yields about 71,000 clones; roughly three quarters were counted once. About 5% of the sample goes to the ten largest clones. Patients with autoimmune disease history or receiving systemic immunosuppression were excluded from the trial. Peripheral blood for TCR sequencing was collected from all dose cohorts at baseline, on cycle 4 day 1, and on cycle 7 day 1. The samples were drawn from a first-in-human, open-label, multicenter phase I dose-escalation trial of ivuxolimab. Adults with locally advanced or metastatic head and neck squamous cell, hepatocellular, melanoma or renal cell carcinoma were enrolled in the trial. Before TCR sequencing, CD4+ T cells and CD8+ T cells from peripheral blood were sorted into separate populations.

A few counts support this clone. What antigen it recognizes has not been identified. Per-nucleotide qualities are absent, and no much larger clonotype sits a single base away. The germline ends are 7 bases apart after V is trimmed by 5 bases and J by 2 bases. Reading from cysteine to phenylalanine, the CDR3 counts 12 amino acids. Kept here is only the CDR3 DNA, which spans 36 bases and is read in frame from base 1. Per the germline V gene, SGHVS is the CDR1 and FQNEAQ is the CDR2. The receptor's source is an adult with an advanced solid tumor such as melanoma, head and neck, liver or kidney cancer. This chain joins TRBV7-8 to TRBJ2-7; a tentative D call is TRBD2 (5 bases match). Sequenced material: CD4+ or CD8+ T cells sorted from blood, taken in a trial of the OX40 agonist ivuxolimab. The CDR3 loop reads CASSRGPYEQYF. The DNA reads TGTGCCAGCAGCCGCGGGCCCTACGAGCAGTACTTC.